The rows below give T cell receptor beta chains drawn from one sample of a study of blood T cell repertoires in COVID-19. The protocol was immunoSEQ multiplex PCR, while the TCRdb copy is restricted to in-frame clones and leaves out a portion. In the table there are fewer than 350,000 clones, roughly 90% of which are singletons. Material for sequencing was PBMCs or T cells enriched from blood (not recorded which). Receptors originate from a woman between 40 and 50 years old who had recovered from COVID-19. The CDR3 runs from the conserved cysteine through the conserved F or W. The size entry is marked missing in some rows and otherwise reads once, few, many or a size class.

>TRBV7-2|14|-
CASSFGQTNTEAFF
>TRBV3-1/TRBV3-2|17|-
CASSQDLRGPGTDTQYF
>TRBV5-1|15|-
CASSLGEWAYNEQFF
>TRBV3-1/TRBV3-2|15|-
CASSLTSGVYNEQFF
>TRBV9|17|-
CASSPRLRQEYNSPLHF
>TRBV5-6|14|once
CASSLGQGIEKLFF
>TRBV3-1/TRBV3-2|15|-
CASSQSLDITYEQYF
>TRBV18|16|-
CASSPSRGSGTGELFF
>TRBV28|15|-
CASSLGGQGNYGYTF
>TRBV14|15|-
CASSPTRGGNYEQYF
>TRBV19|16|-
CASSVLAGGGYNEQFF
>TRBV11-1|14|-
CASSLGQGITEAFF
>TRBV7-3|15|-
CASSLRDPDTGELFF
>TRBV5-1|15|-
CASSMGQSYTGELFF
>TRBV7-9|13|-
CASSLGASTEAFF
>TRBV27|16|-
CASSPFLGQGATPLHF
>TRBV3-1/TRBV3-2|14|-
CASSRQDYNSPLHF
>TRBV24-1|16|-
CATSDSGQLIDGELFF
>TRBV7-2|16|-
CASSLVVGGLYNEQFF
>TRBV25-1|13|-
CASSDREATEAFF
>TRBV9|15|-
CASSWGQGNAGELFF
>TRBV7-8|15|-
CASSLILGGGSEQFF
>TRBV19|15|-
CASSLDLTGATGYTF
>TRBV7-2|14|-
CASSLAVGKNEQYF
>TRBV5-1|16|-
CASSPRGGQSSYEQYF
>TRBV7-2|15|-
CASSYTSGSFYEQYF
>TRBV10-3|20|-
CAISESRGTGGINIAYEQYF
>TRBV9|15|-
CASSADRGPYNEQFF
>TRBV13|11|-
CASSPPEGYTF
>TRBV5-1|14|-
CASSQRQGLGGYTF
>TRBV5-6|15|-
CASSLLAVYQETQYF
>TRBV7-9|11|-
CASSLQTGEFF
>TRBV2|14|-
CASTDRVGANVLTF
>TRBV19|13|-
CASSPLAGETQYF
>TRBV7-8|15|-
CASSATGFLDTEAFF
>TRBV6-5|14|-
CASSRTGSLDTQYF
>TRBV30|15|-
CAGTGAGGMGYEQYF
>TRBV6-5|14|-
CASSKTGLNEKLFF
>TRBV7-3|14|-
CASSFKRTANEQFF
>TRBV5-1|14|-
CASSPREGPYEQYF
>TRBV19|15|-
CASSMGGQGNYGYTF
>TRBV7-9|15|-
CASSVGASGNYEQYF
>TRBV6-5|14|-
CASSQQGAGNIQYF
>TRBV21-1|17|-
CASSKRGKHGKSYEQYF
>TRBV19|13|once
CASSIERYNEQFF
>TRBV5-1|15|-
CASSNRTGGFYEQYF
>TRBV10-3|13|-
CAISGGGDGELFF
>TRBV4-3|16|-
CASSPRYSGGAYEQYF
>TRBV19|17|-
CASSIGAARPSGNTIYF
>TRBV3-1/TRBV3-2|16|-
CASSQGVGVSNQPQHF
>TRBV27|15|-
CASSITGAWDYGYTF
>TRBV9|14|-
CASSVDRGTYEQYF
>TRBV19|14|-
CASNDGSSYNEQFF
>TRBV4-3|16|-
CASSQDGTGRNTEAFF
>TRBV19|14|-
CASREDRINEKLFF